The source of this T cell receptor beta chain is a study of molecular identifiers for immune sequencing clone quantification. Naive CD8 T cells underwent sorting with the CD8+CD4-CCR7+CD45RA+ definition. In this sample, this clonotype turned up a few times. Germline assignment: CDR1 SEHNR and CDR2 FQNEAQ (reference sequence). The CDR3 has 16 amino acids. V lost 5 bases, J lost 12 bases, and 16 bases stayed unmatched. As previously described, bulk TCR libraries were made using listed TCR primers. TCRdb re-called the PCR reads with MiXCR, one entry per CDR3 protein. The table lists about 510,000 distinct CDR3 sequences, around 23% of them singletons.

This receptor was taken from a human donor in good health. Some libraries in this study had Jurkat cell RNA spiked in. This chain connects TRBV7-9 to TRBJ2-1; 10 positions match TRBD2. The material sequenced was naive CD8+ T cells from blood, with Jurkat cell RNA spiked in. Noted subset: FACS-sorted CD8+CD4-CCR7+CD45RA+ naive T cells. DNA for the CDR3: TGTGCCAGCAGCAATCCCGGTAGAGCGGGAGGGCCGGGGCAGTTCTTC. This sequence encodes CASSNPGRAGGPGQFF. The variable domain in full, with the rest retrieved from reference TRBV7-9 and TRBJ2-1, is DTGVSQNPRHKITKRGQNVTFRCDPISEHNRLYWYRQTLGQGPEFLTYFQNEAQLEKSRLLSDRFSAERPKGSFSTLEIQRTEQGDSAMYLCASSNPGRAGGPGQFFGPGTRLTVL.